This paragraph covers one T cell receptor (beta chain) sequence. Its recognized antigen is unknown. The input lacks base qualities; no much larger clone sits a single base away. This sample was included in a study of blood T cell repertoires in COVID-19 (dated by TCRdb to between 2020 and 2021). About the study as a whole: The collaborator samples originated in the United States, Italy and Spain and spanned the acute and convalescent phases of COVID-19. The prospective study material was composed of cDNA or gDNA derived from T cells, B-cell-depleted T cells, or PBMCs. Subjects who had been exposed to COVID-19, were actively infected with it, or had recovered from it provided the deeply sampled blood TCRbeta repertoires that made up the dataset. The repertoires were released in a freely available public database intended as a resource for research on the immune response to SARS-CoV-2. The samples were drawn from two sources: the first 160 participants of the ongoing ImmuneRACE study, and over 950 subjects contributed by 6 global collaborators. A de-identified subject ID, COVID-19 status, age in years and sex were almost always included in the sample metadata. Where available, HLA class I and class II types were taken from metadata supplied by the sample provider and were not determined by assay-based typing.

Broader findings and caveats from the paper: Clinical and demographic metadata were provided uncurated, with the amount varying by source and participant.

TCRbeta CDR3 regions were amplified from genomic DNA by means of the immunoSEQ Assay, a bias-controlled multiplex PCR. The source study handled its data this way. Nucleated cell counts per sample were estimated from amplification of reference gene primers within the assay. To quantify the absolute abundance of each unique TCRbeta CDR3 rearrangement, sequence reads were collapsed and filtered. For each sample, productive Simpson clonality was calculated by taking the square root of Simpson's diversity index across productive rearrangements. TCRdb holds this immuneACCESS table with in-frame rearrangements only. Some clones are missing; in checked studies, unresolved V genes explain under half, and the rest has no known cause. V and J calls and clone size follow that table, whereas D and trimming were derived from the DNA. For this sample the table gives approximately 200,000 clones, of which 80% to 90% were detected only once. In total, the top ten clones hold 6.2% of the sample.

A second Seattle source provided samples from volunteer blood donors who had recovered from COVID-19. The collaborating institutions used their own protocols to collect whole blood in K2EDTA tubes. For TCRbeta analysis, collaborators shipped samples as frozen whole blood, isolated PBMCs, or DNA extracted from either of those sample types. Based on the germline V gene, the CDR1 and CDR2 sequences are ENHRY and SYGVKD. V lost 6 bases and J lost 3 bases; the stretch between them is 15 bases long. Inclusive of the bounding cysteine and phenylalanine, the CDR3 is 15 residues long. Just the 45-base CDR3 DNA is kept, in frame starting at base 1.

The sequence was collected from a man in his fifties or sixties who had recovered from COVID-19. Recombination joined TRBV10-3 with TRBJ1-3; confidence is insufficient to name the D gene. Sequenced: peripheral blood. This receptor has the CDR3 CAISPLQSYGNTIYF. The DNA reads as follows: TGTGCCATCAGCCCTCTCCAGTCATATGGAAACACCATATATTTT.